This T cell receptor (beta chain) stems from a study of neoadjuvant anti-PD-1 for oral cavity cancer. The overall study: Patients mostly received three to four biweekly nivolumab doses at 3 mg/kg before surgery. Patients without progression got a fourth dose around day 43. The study, taken as a whole, reports: TCR analyses covered only a few patients per response group. Post-nivolumab, blood T cell clonality was significantly elevated in non-responders.

TCRdb keeps only in-frame clones here, not all; method: immunoSEQ multiplex PCR. The profile covers around 30,000 clones, with more than 75% appearing a single time and 3.5% taken by the ten largest. Germline V gene sequence: CDR1 KGHSH, CDR2 LQKENI. The length of the CDR3 is 17 residues. V lost 4 bases and J lost 4; bases outside the gene matches: 13. Comment on this clone: Its antigen is unknown.

The input for sequencing was PBMCs, taken before nivolumab (anti-PD-1) treatment. The source is a person between 35 and 79 years old with oral cavity squamous cell carcinoma. This chain uses TRBV18 with TRBJ1-2, with 9 positions matching TRBD1. This CDR3 is CASSLNSGTGITYGYTF. The CDR3 DNA follows: TGTGCCAGCTCACTCAACTCCGGGACAGGGATTACCTATGGCTACACCTTC.